This passage covers 25 T cell receptor beta chains from one sample sequenced in a study of T cells in Graves' hyperthyroidism and ophthalmopathy (dated by TCRdb to about 2019). The receptor library was made with multiplex PCR. Sequencing instrument: Illumina HiSeq 2000. Amplification of TCR beta CDR3 regions was carried out from RNA transcripts. The TCR CDR3 was subjected to a first round of RT-PCR using the HTBI primer set and the Qiagen OneStep RT-PCR kit. In-frame beta chains were kept once TCRdb had trimmed the public reads at Q25 with fastp and called clones with MiXCR. One record per CDR3 amino acid sequence lists the most common genes and DNA. Present in this sample are approximately 510,000 distinct CDR3 sequences, about a fifth of which were seen just once. The ten most abundant clones make up more than 20% of the sample. The material sequenced was blood. All receptors come from a man in his late teens or twenties with Graves' hyperthyroidism.

This clonotype was recorded at least ten times. The genes are TRBV20-1 and TRBJ1-1, with D hard to call. The CDR3 spans 11 residues. V lost 3 bases and J 6 bases, leaving 8 bases between the germline ends. Looked up from germline, CDR1 is DFQATT and CDR2 is SNEGSKA (reference sequence). The CDR3 nucleotides are TGCAGTGCTAGGACGGGTGCTGAAGCTTTCTTT. It specifies CSARTGAEAFF.

This clonotype has ten or more counts. V usage is TRBV5-1 and J usage is TRBJ2-5; D is possibly TRBD2 (6 bases). V dropped 0 bases and J dropped 5 bases, with 8 bases sitting between them. The CDR3 loop spans 13 amino acids. The V gene's germline CDR1 is SGHRS and CDR2 YFSETQ. The CDR3, as DNA: TGCGCCAGCAGCTTGGAAGGGACTGAGACCCAGTACTTC. It translates to CASSLEGTETQYF.

This clonotype occurred many times. The chain combines TRBV6-1 with TRBJ1-1; D gene ambiguous. The V end lost 3 bases, the J end lost 2 bases, and 10 bases lay between the germline ends. The V gene's germline CDR1 is MNHNS and CDR2 SASEGT. This CDR3 comprises 14 residues. Written as DNA, the CDR3 is TGTGCCAGCAGTGATGAGGGCCTCAACACTGAAGCTTTCTTT. Residues: CASSDEGLNTEAFF.

Many counts were recorded for this clonotype. J is TRBJ2-7 and V is TRBV5-1, with 8 bases matching TRBD2. There are 15 residues in the CDR3. The germline V gene encodes CDR1 SGHRS and CDR2 YFSETQ. J gave up 3 bases and V 4 bases, and 9 bases lay outside the gene matches. CDR3 protein: CASSPKAGGNYEQYF. The CDR3 DNA reads TGCGCCAGCAGCCCGAAGGCGGGAGGCAACTACGAGCAGTACTTC.

This clonotype appeared many times. This chain uses TRBV6-1 with TRBJ1-2; tentatively, D is TRBD1 (5 bases). There are 14 residues in the CDR3. Germline V gene lookup returns CDR1 MNHNS and CDR2 SASEGT. Trimming took off 6 bases at V and 6 bases at J, with 17 bases between the two ends. The CDR3 DNA reads as TGTGCCAGCAGGGAGAACACCCAGGGTGATGGCTACACCTTC. This codes for CASRENTQGDGYTF.

This clonotype was seen at least ten times. This chain connects TRBV6-5 to TRBJ2-5; D remains unclear. V lost 0 bases to trimming and J lost 5 bases, with 16 bases between them. The germline gives CDR1 MNHEY, CDR2 SVGAGI. The CDR3 extends over 16 amino acids. CDR3 DNA: TGTGCCAGCAGTTACTCCCCCCGAGGACCGTCGGAGACCCAGTACTTC. Protein product: CASSYSPRGPSETQYF.

The table lists this clonotype with a few counts. The J gene is TRBJ2-5, the V gene TRBV5-1; 8 bases agree with TRBD2. The CDR3 has 15 residues. The junction had 5 bases not matched to a gene; V was cut back by 2 bases and J by 2 bases. Germline assignment: CDR1 SGHRS and CDR2 YFSETQ. CDR3 DNA sequence: TGCGCCAGCAGCTTCTTAGCGGGGCAACAAGAGACCCAGTACTTC. It encodes CASSFLAGQQETQYF. The complete variable domain, with remaining parts taken from reference TRBV5-1 and TRBJ2-5, reads KAGVTQTPRYLIKTRGQQVTLSCSPISGHRSVSWYQQTPGQGLQFLFEYFSETQRNKGNFPGRFSGRQFSNSRSEMNVSTLELGDSALYLCASSFLAGQQETQYFGPGTRLLVL.

This clonotype was seen many times. The chain combines TRBV4-1 with TRBJ2-5; tentative D call: TRBD1 (5 bases). Germline CDR1 is MGHRA and CDR2 is YSYEKL. This CDR3 spans 15 amino acids. Trimming left V 1 base short and J 5 bases short, with 14 bases between. CDR3 sequence: CASSQGAGLHETQYF. In DNA form, the CDR3 reads TGCGCCAGCAGCCAAGGGGCAGGGCTCCACGAGACCCAGTACTTC.

The sample holds many counts of this clonotype. V usage is TRBV5-5 and J usage is TRBJ2-6; D not resolved. The CDR3 has 16 residues. V shed 2 bases and J shed 1 base, with 10 bases lying between them. Germline V CDR1 and CDR2: SGHKS, YYEKEE (reference sequence). The CDR3 loop reads CASSFGQGSGANVLTF. Here the CDR3 DNA reads TGTGCCAGCAGCTTTGGCCAAGGATCTGGGGCCAACGTCCTGACTTTC.

This clonotype occurred many times. This chain uses TRBV20-1 with TRBJ1-1; D remains unclear. CDR1 and CDR2 from the germline V gene are DFQATT and SNEGSKA (reference sequence). The CDR3 consists of 10 residues. Trimming took off 7 bases at V and 1 base at J, with 4 bases between the two ends. The CDR3 is CSVTNTEAFF. The CDR3 nucleotides read TGCAGTGTGACGAACACTGAAGCTTTCTTT.

Many counts were recorded for this clonotype. This sequence joins TRBV27 and TRBJ1-5, with D unclear. Trimming took off 7 bases at V and 2 bases at J, with 21 bases between the two ends. The CDR3 covers 17 residues. The germline CDR1 and CDR2 sequences are MNHEY and SMNVEV (reference sequence). The CDR3 loop reads CASNWRSYTNGNQPQHF. CDR3 bases: TGTGCCAGCAACTGGAGGTCGTATACTAATGGCAATCAGCCCCAGCATTTT.

About this clonotype itself: A much more abundant neighbour one base away suggests this may be a read error. This likely comes from a read error, as the CDR3 has no conserved phenylalanine or tryptophan at its end. The CDR3 DNA reads as TGTGCCAGTAGACCTACAGGGCGCACTGAAGCTTTCTCT. The encoded protein is CASRPTGRTEAFS. V is TRBV19 and J is TRBJ1-1, with D possibly TRBD1 on 6 matching bases. Trimming removed 6 bases from V and 4 bases from J, with 12 bases in between. The CDR3 spans 13 residues. Germline V lookup: CDR1 LNHDA, CDR2 SQIVND (reference sequence).

Ten or more counts support this clonotype. This chain connects TRBV7-2 to TRBJ1-2; no definite D call. V was cut by 5 bases and J by 10 bases, with 14 bases left in between. Per the germline V gene, CDR1 is SGHTA and CDR2 is FQGNSA. The CDR3 length is 12 residues. The CDR3 sequence is CASSQRTEDYTF. The CDR3 nucleotides are TGTGCCAGCAGCCAACGGACGGAGGACTACACCTTC. The entire variable domain, with the rest obtained from reference TRBV7-2 and TRBJ1-2, is as follows: GAGVSQSPSNKVTEKGKDVELRCDPISGHTALYWYRQSLGQGLEFLIYFQGNSAPDKSGLPSDRFSAERTGGSVSTLTIQRTQQEDSAVYLCASSQRTEDYTFGSGTRLTVV.

This clonotype was counted many times. The rearrangement uses TRBV4-1 and TRBJ1-2; no firm D call. Germline V gene lookup returns CDR1 MGHRA and CDR2 YSYEKL. The ends were cut back, 0 bases at V and 6 bases at J, with 8 bases in the middle. The CDR3 is 13 residues long. In DNA form, the CDR3 reads TGCGCCAGCAGCCAAGATCCAAGGGATGGCTACACCTTC. Protein product: CASSQDPRDGYTF.

This clonotype was picked up many times. This rearrangement joins TRBV20-1 to TRBJ1-2; D not resolved. The CDR3 totals 11 residues. Germline CDR1 and CDR2: DFQATT and SNEGSKA (reference sequence). V lost 0 bases, J lost 8 bases, and 7 bases lay in between. CDR3 region: CSAREVGGYTF. CDR3 coding DNA: TGCAGTGCTAGAGAAGTCGGCGGCTACACCTTC.

In DNA form, the CDR3 reads TGTGCCACCAGCAGAGAGGGGGCAGACGGGGGCTACACCTTC. It encodes CATSREGADGGYTF. V is TRBV15 and J is TRBJ1-2; D perhaps matches TRBD1 (6 bases). Trimming stripped 0 bases from V and 8 bases from J, with 13 bases between. Germline values: CDR1 LNHNV, CDR2 YYDKDF (reference sequence). This CDR3 has 14 residues.

This chain connects TRBV2 to TRBJ2-1; tentative D call: TRBD1 (6 bases). Between the trimmed V and J ends, which lost 6 bases and 4 bases, there was a span of 7 bases. Germline CDR1 and CDR2: SNHLY and FYNNEI. The CDR3 runs 12 residues. CDR3 DNA sequence: TGTGCCAGCAGAGGGGGTTACAATGAGCAGTTCTTC. Residues: CASRGGYNEQFF.

This clonotype was seen a few times. The rearrangement joins TRBV20-1 to TRBJ2-2, with 8 bases lining up with TRBD1. V lost 0 bases and J lost 7; bases outside the gene matches: 7. The CDR3 length is 15 residues. CDR1 is DFQATT and CDR2 is SNEGSKA in the germline V gene (reference sequence). The CDR3 reads CSARDVGQGHGELFF. CDR3 nucleotide sequence: TGCAGTGCTAGAGATGTTGGACAGGGTCACGGGGAGCTGTTTTTT.

This clonotype was seen only a few times. One base away lies a much larger clone, so this may be a sequencing read error. V is TRBV11-2 and J is TRBJ2-7, with D maybe TRBD1 (5 bases). The germline V gene encodes CDR1 SGHAT and CDR2 FQNNGV. Trimming removed 0 bases at V and 4 bases at J, with 16 bases between. The CDR3 runs 16 residues. In DNA, the CDR3 is TGTGCCAGCAGCTTAGATCTGGTCACAGGAATATACGAGCAGTACTTC. Translating it yields CASSLDLVTGIYEQYF. Complete variable domain (other parts from reference TRBV11-2 and TRBJ2-7): EAGVAQSPRYKIIEKRQSVAFWCNPISGHATLYWYQQILGQGPKLLIQFQNNGVVDDSQLPKDRFSAERLKGVDSTLKIQPAKLEDSAVYLCASSLDLVTGIYEQYFGPGTRLTVT.

V gene TRBV20-1 combines with J gene TRBJ2-7; tentative D call: TRBD2 (5 bases). V dropped 1 base and J dropped 5 bases, with 15 bases sitting between them. The CDR3 is 14 amino acids. CDR1 and CDR2 (germline): DFQATT, SNEGSKA (reference sequence). CDR3 loop: CSARVEGDWHEQYF. The CDR3 nucleotides are TGCAGTGCTAGAGTAGAGGGAGATTGGCACGAGCAGTACTTC.

This clonotype occurred many times. The chain recombines TRBV6-2 or TRBV6-3 with TRBJ1-5; 9 nucleotides line up with TRBD1. Per the germline V gene, CDR1 is MNHEY and CDR2 is SVGEGT. V trimming: 6 bases; J trimming: 4 bases; junction bases outside the gene matches: 4. CDR3 size: 14 residues. DNA of the CDR3: TGTGCCAGCAGGAGAGGGACAGGGAATCAGCCCCAGCATTTT. As protein: CASRRGTGNQPQHF.

This clonotype was counted at least ten times. The rearrangement uses TRBV20-1 and TRBJ2-7; TRBD2 is a possible D gene (6 bases). The CDR3 contains 14 residues. Per the germline V gene, CDR1 is DFQATT and CDR2 is SNEGSKA (reference sequence). Trimming cost V 6 bases and J 1 base, with 16 bases left between them. In DNA, the CDR3 is TGCAGTGCGGGGGGAGGAGCGGTTTCCTACGAGCAGTACTTC. This translates into CSAGGGAVSYEQYF.

V and J are TRBV6-1 and TRBJ2-7, with D perhaps TRBD1 (5 bases). The V gene's germline CDR1 is MNHNS and CDR2 SASEGT. The V gene lost 2 bases and the J gene lost 2 bases, with 10 bases spanning the gap. The CDR3 sequence is 14 residues long. CDR3 nucleotide sequence: TGTGCCAGCAGTGAACTGGGGCTAGCCTACGAGCAGTACTTC. Encoded protein: CASSELGLAYEQYF.

There are a few counts of this clonotype. The rearrangement links TRBV11-2 to TRBJ1-6; 7 bases align to TRBD1. V was pared by 5 bases and J by 7 bases, with 8 bases of the junction left unmatched. Per germline, CDR1 SGHAT and CDR2 FQNNGV. The CDR3 is 15 amino acids. The chain's CDR3 is CASSLDRLGNSPLHF. The DNA of the CDR3 is TGTGCCAGCAGCCTGGACAGGCTAGGAAATTCACCCCTCCACTTT. Complete variable domain (other parts from reference TRBV11-2 and TRBJ1-6): EAGVAQSPRYKIIEKRQSVAFWCNPISGHATLYWYQQILGQGPKLLIQFQNNGVVDDSQLPKDRFSAERLKGVDSTLKIQPAKLEDSAVYLCASSLDRLGNSPLHFGNGTRLTVT.

This clonotype was seen many times. The chain is built from TRBV20-1 and TRBJ1-5; no clear D. The V and J ends lost 1 base and 3 bases respectively, with 7 bases between them. Germline V gives CDR1 DFQATT, CDR2 SNEGSKA (reference sequence). The CDR3 consists of 13 residues. The CDR3 sequence is CSARGQANQPQHF. DNA for the CDR3: TGCAGTGCTAGAGGGCAGGCCAATCAGCCCCAGCATTTT.